Each of the 18 T cell receptor beta chains below was sequenced from the same sample in a study of T cell responses to AZD1222 COVID-19 vaccine. TCRdb's table, derived via immunoSEQ multiplex PCR, lists solely in-frame clones and lacks some. The table shows 150,000 to 200,000 clones, with 88% occurring only once. The material was peripheral blood, obtained 28 days after the second AZD1222 dose. These receptors were taken from an adult who received the AZD1222 COVID-19 vaccine.

This clone was observed once. This chain's CDR3 is CASSFSGTLGSPLHF. The CDR3 DNA is TGTGCCAGCAGTTTTTCCGGGACCCTAGGATCACCCCTCCACTTT. J is TRBJ1-6 and V is TRBV27; a weak D match, TRBD1 (5 bases). Germline CDR1 is MNHEY and CDR2 is SMNVEV (reference sequence). This CDR3 comprises 15 residues. V was trimmed by 3 bases and J by 10 bases, leaving 16 bases between them.

The J gene is TRBJ2-2, the V gene TRBV19; tentatively, D is TRBD1 or TRBD2 (5 bases each). Germline values: CDR1 LNHDA, CDR2 SQIVND (reference sequence). Between the trimmed V and J ends, which lost 6 bases and 7 bases, there was a span of 9 bases. CDR3 length: 12 residues. This CDR3 reads CASRRGNGELFF. In nucleotides, the CDR3 is TGTGCCAGTAGACGGGGCAACGGGGAGCTGTTTTTT.

V is TRBV18 and J is TRBJ2-7; the D call may be TRBD1 or TRBD2 (5 bases each). The CDR3 is made up of 15 amino acids. Trimming removed 6 bases at V and 5 bases at J, with 20 bases between. Germline V lookup: CDR1 KGHSH, CDR2 LQKENI. CDR3 bases: TGTGCCAGCTCTCCCCGGATAGGGACGGCCCACGAGCAGTACTTC. It encodes CASSPRIGTAHEQYF.

The rearrangement joins TRBV30 to TRBJ1-1, with TRBD1 identical over 9 bases. V gave up 1 base and J gave up 0 bases; unmatched junction bases: 3. The V gene's germline CDR1 is GTSNPN and CDR2 SVGIG (reference sequence). The CDR3 covers 15 residues. The CDR3 is CAWSGQGGLNTEAFF. CDR3 in DNA: TGTGCCTGGAGTGGACAGGGGGGATTGAACACTGAAGCTTTCTTT.

The chain combines TRBV7-2 with TRBJ2-5, with a possible D match to TRBD2 (5 bases). The V end was cut by 2 bases, the J end by 0 bases, with 10 bases between. The germline V gene has CDR1 SGHTA and CDR2 FQGNSA. This CDR3 is built from 15 residues. CDR3 bases: TGTGCCAGCAGCTTACAAGCTAGCCACCAAGAGACCCAGTACTTC. Translating it yields CASSLQASHQETQYF. Full variable domain (rest looked up from reference TRBV7-2 and TRBJ2-5): GAGVSQSPSNKVTEKGKDVELRCDPISGHTALYWYRQSLGQGLEFLIYFQGNSAPDKSGLPSDRFSAERTGGSVSTLTIQRTQQEDSAVYLCASSLQASHQETQYFGPGTRLLVL.

The gene calls are TRBV13 and TRBJ2-6; possible D gene TRBD1, 5 bases. This CDR3 comprises 15 residues. Trimming left V 5 bases short and J 4 bases short, with 12 bases between. From germline, CDR1 is PRHDT and CDR2 FYEKMQ (reference sequence). CDR3 amino acids: CASSPRVNGANVLTF. The CDR3, as DNA: TGTGCCAGCAGCCCCAGGGTTAACGGGGCCAACGTCCTGACTTTC.

CDR3 sequence: CASSRDRGNSPLHF. The CDR3 DNA sequence: TGCGCCAGCAGCCGGGACAGGGGGAATTCACCCCTCCACTTT. The chain uses TRBV4-1 and TRBJ1-6; 11 nucleotides line up with TRBD1. The CDR3 is 14 amino acids. Per the germline V gene, CDR1 is MGHRA and CDR2 is YSYEKL. After removal of 4 bases from V and 7 bases from J, the junction contained 0 bases not matched to a gene.

This clone was seen a few times. The V gene is TRBV19, the J gene TRBJ2-1; D is perhaps TRBD1 (6 bases). The CDR3 sequence is 14 residues long. V lost 1 base, J lost 10 bases, and 14 bases lay in between. CDR1 and CDR2 from the germline V gene are LNHDA and SQIVND (reference sequence). In nucleotides, the CDR3 is TGTGCCAGTAGTATAGCGTCAGGGGTAGAGGAGCAGTTCTTC. It encodes CASSIASGVEEQFF.

The gene calls are TRBV2 and TRBJ1-4; 9 nucleotides agree with TRBD1. The germline gives CDR1 SNHLY, CDR2 FYNNEI. CDR3 size: 15 residues. V lost 5 bases and J lost 7; bases outside the gene matches: 8. Written as DNA, the CDR3 is TGTGCCAGCAGTCTCGGACAGGGGACGAGTGAAAAACTGTTTTTT. Protein sequence: CASSLGQGTSEKLFF.

This sequence joins TRBV29-1 and TRBJ1-2; TRBD1 matches 12 bases. The CDR3 loop spans 14 amino acids. V was clipped by 4 bases and J by 6 bases; unmatched bases: 6. Per the germline V gene, CDR1 is SQVTM and CDR2 is ANQGSEA. The CDR3 here is CSVVGDRGLDGYTF. The CDR3, as DNA: TGCAGCGTTGTTGGGGACAGGGGGCTCGATGGCTACACCTTC.

This CDR3 is CASSQVGRGPNTEAFF. DNA for the CDR3: TGTGCCAGCAGCCAAGTCGGCCGGGGGCCCAACACTGAAGCTTTCTTT. This sequence joins TRBV3-1 (or the pseudogene TRBV3-2) and TRBJ1-1; D possibly corresponds to TRBD1 (6 bases). CDR3 length: 16 residues. The ends were cut back, 1 base at V and 2 bases at J, with 14 bases in the middle. Germline CDR1 reads LGHDT; CDR2 reads YNNKEL (reference sequence).

V usage is TRBV5-1 and J usage is TRBJ2-1; 7 bases match TRBD2. Trimming removed 0 bases from V and 9 bases from J; junction bases left unmatched: 9. Germline V gene sequence: CDR1 SGHRS, CDR2 YFSETQ. There are 15 residues in the CDR3. Here the CDR3 DNA reads TGCGCCAGCAGCTTGGGGGAGGGGATCCATCGTGAGCAGTTCTTC. Its translation: CASSLGEGIHREQFF.

The V call is TRBV24-1, the J call TRBJ1-4; D gene uncertain. The CDR3 runs 13 residues. Trimming cost V 4 bases and J 0 bases, with 2 bases left between them. Germline V gene data show CDR1 as KGHDR and CDR2 as SFDVKD. CDR3 DNA sequence: TGTGCCACCAGTGACGCAACTAATGAAAAACTGTTTTTT. This translates into CATSDATNEKLFF.

This chain uses TRBV19 with TRBJ1-2; D perhaps matches TRBD1 (6 bases). This CDR3 spans 18 amino acids. The V and J ends lost 1 base and 4 bases respectively, with 22 bases between them. The germline V gene has CDR1 LNHDA and CDR2 SQIVND (reference sequence). Here the CDR3 reads CASSIGSLPGQSFYGYTF. CDR3 DNA: TGTGCCAGTAGTATAGGCTCCCTACCCGGACAGAGTTTCTATGGCTACACCTTC. Together with reference TRBV19 and TRBJ1-2, the CDR3 gives the full variable domain: DGGITQSPKYLFRKEGQNVTLSCEQNLNHDAMYWYRQDPGQGLRLIYYSQIVNDFQKGDIAEGYSVSREKKESFPLTVTSAQKNPTAFYLCASSIGSLPGQSFYGYTFGSGTRLTVV.

This sequence joins TRBV30 and TRBJ1-1, with TRBD1 identical over 7 bases. Unmatched junction bases numbered 8, after V lost 3 bases and J lost 4 bases. This CDR3 spans 14 amino acids. Germline V CDR1 and CDR2: GTSNPN, SVGIG (reference sequence). The CDR3 region has the DNA TGTGCCTGGAGAAAAAACAGGGGAGGCACTGAAGCTTTCTTT. It encodes CAWRKNRGGTEAFF. The full variable domain, its missing parts supplied by reference TRBV30 and TRBJ1-1, is SQTIHQWPATLVQPVGSPLSLECTVEGTSNPNLYWYRQAAGRGLQLLFYSVGIGQISSEVPQNLSASRPQDRQFILSSKKLLLSDSGFYLCAWRKNRGGTEAFFGQGTRLTVV.

This chain uses TRBV6-2 or TRBV6-3 with TRBJ2-5; TRBD2 is a possible D gene (6 bases). Germline V CDR1 and CDR2: MNHEY, SVGEGT. The CDR3 totals 14 residues. V was clipped by 6 bases and J by 5 bases, with 16 bases between them. The CDR3 spells CASSTGTPGETQYF. CDR3 coding DNA: TGTGCCAGCAGCACCGGGACTCCTGGGGAGACCCAGTACTTC.

The chain has TRBV9 and TRBJ2-1, with 12 bases matching TRBD2. The junction had 9 bases not matched to a gene; V was cut back by 2 bases and J by 6 bases. The V gene's germline CDR1 is SGDLS and CDR2 YYNGEE. CDR3 length: 17 amino acids. The CDR3 is CASSVSPLAGGPNEQFF. CDR3 DNA sequence: TGTGCCAGCAGCGTGAGCCCTCTAGCGGGGGGGCCCAATGAGCAGTTCTTC.

The rearrangement uses TRBV30 and TRBJ2-4, with a weak D call TRBD2 (5 bases). Germline assignment: CDR1 GTSNPN and CDR2 SVGIG (reference sequence). Trimming stripped 0 bases from V and 4 bases from J, with 10 bases between. This CDR3 is built from 14 residues. CDR3 nucleotides: TGTGCCTGGAGTGTCCCCGAGGGAAAAAACATTCAGTACTTC. This translates into CAWSVPEGKNIQYF.